The 10 T cell receptor beta chains below were found in one sample sequenced in a study of CD8 T cells in ankylosing spondylitis. Study observations and caveats: Typical of ankylosing spondylitis blood, it appeared, was a TCR beta motif of eight highly homologous variants.

One entry per CDR3 protein results from TCRdb running MiXCR on the 5' RACE reads. The table includes around 91,000 distinct CDR3 sequences, about 9% detected once. Which antigens these TCRs recognize remains unknown. The sample comprised blood, either unsorted or a sorted T cell fraction (not recorded which). The receptor set was obtained from a male donor with ankylosing spondylitis.

The V call is TRBV7-9, the J call TRBJ2-4; TRBD1 is a possible D gene (6 bases). V shed 4 bases and J shed 2 bases, with 6 bases lying between them. The CDR3 consists of 13 residues. Germline-derived CDR1 and CDR2 are SEHNR and FQNEAQ (reference sequence). As DNA, the CDR3 is TGTGCCAGCAGCTGGGACACCAAAAACATTCAGTACTTC. This translates into CASSWDTKNIQYF.

The chain carries TRBV14 and TRBJ1-1; a possible D gene is TRBD1 (6 bases). CDR3 length: 15 amino acids. Trimming cost V 1 base and J 4 bases, with 13 bases left between them. Looked up from germline, CDR1 is SGHDN and CDR2 is FVKESK. CDR3 loop: CASSQAGEGITEAFF. The CDR3 DNA reads TGTGCCAGCAGCCAAGCAGGGGAGGGGATCACTGAAGCTTTCTTT.

The V call is TRBV10-2, the J call TRBJ2-1; tentative D call: TRBD2 (6 bases). CDR1 is WSHSY and CDR2 is SAAADI in the germline V gene. This CDR3 spans 14 amino acids. V lost 0 bases to trimming and J lost 9 bases, with 12 bases between them. This CDR3 is CASSESLGGGEQFF. The DNA for the CDR3 is TGCGCCAGCAGTGAGTCGTTGGGGGGAGGTGAGCAGTTCTTC.

This clonotype was recorded many times. This chain links TRBV2 with TRBJ2-1, with a weak D call TRBD2 (5 bases). This CDR3 has 13 amino acids. The V and J ends lost 7 bases and 4 bases respectively, with 11 bases between them. CDR1 and CDR2 from the germline V gene are SNHLY and FYNNEI. The CDR3 DNA is TGTGCCAGCAATTTAGCGCAGTACAATGAGCAGTTCTTC. This encodes CASNLAQYNEQFF.

The rearrangement uses TRBV6-1 and TRBJ2-3, with a possible D match to TRBD2 (5 bases). CDR3 length equals 15 residues. The V end was cut by 4 bases, the J end by 6 bases, with 17 bases between. The germline CDR1 and CDR2 sequences are MNHNS and SASEGT. CDR3 region: CASSALEPRGDTQYF. In nucleotides, the CDR3 is TGTGCCAGCAGTGCCCTAGAGCCCCGCGGGGATACGCAGTATTTT.

The chain combines TRBV3-1 with TRBJ1-1; no firm D call. The CDR3 has 14 amino acids. V lost 4 bases to trimming and J lost 0 bases, with 9 bases between them. CDR1 and CDR2 from the germline V gene are LGHDT and YNNKEL (reference sequence). CDR3 sequence: CASSLDGMNTEAFF. CDR3 coding DNA: TGTGCCAGCAGCCTAGACGGAATGAACACTGAAGCTTTCTTT.

This clonotype was detected only a few times. This chain links TRBV6-4 with TRBJ2-5; no firm D call. This CDR3 contains 10 residues. Germline V gene data show CDR1 as MRHNA and CDR2 as SNTAGT. Deletions cut 8 bases from V and 1 base from J, with 2 bases between. The CDR3 is CASPQETQYF. The CDR3 nucleotides read TGTGCCAGCCCCCAAGAGACCCAGTACTTC.

This clonotype appeared a few times. This chain connects TRBV9 to TRBJ1-4, with 11 bases that match TRBD1. From germline, CDR1 is SGDLS and CDR2 YYNGEE. The CDR3 length is 15 residues. After removal of 4 bases from V and 8 bases from J, the junction contained 7 bases not matched to a gene. CDR3 DNA sequence: TGTGCCAGCAGCCCCGGACAGGGGGCGGGGGAAAAACTGTTTTTT. Protein product: CASSPGQGAGEKLFF.

This clonotype occurred a few times. V gene TRBV6-2 or TRBV6-3 combines with J gene TRBJ2-7, with a possible D match to TRBD2 (6 bases). CDR3 length equals 16 residues. With 6 bases removed from V and 3 bases from J, the gap between germline ends came to 21 bases. The germline V gene encodes CDR1 MNHEY and CDR2 SVGEGT. CDR3 sequence reads: CASRTRRANKGYEQYF. For the CDR3, the DNA is TGTGCCAGCAGGACCCGGAGGGCTAATAAGGGCTACGAGCAGTACTTC.

Many counts were recorded for this clonotype. The chain combines TRBV13 with TRBJ2-7; D perhaps matches TRBD2 (7 bases). Germline V lookup: CDR1 PRHDT, CDR2 FYEKMQ (reference sequence). This CDR3 region has 15 residues. V lost 5 bases and J lost 3, with 17 bases in between. The CDR3 sequence is CASSQGFGGRYEQYF. CDR3 DNA: TGTGCCAGCAGCCAAGGGTTCGGGGGGCGCTACGAGCAGTACTTC. The variable domain in full, completed from reference TRBV13 and TRBJ2-7, reads AAGVIQSPRHLIKEKRETATLKCYPIPRHDTVYWYQQGPGQDPQFLISFYEKMQSDKGSIPDRFSAQQFSDYHSELNMSSLELGDSALYFCASSQGFGGRYEQYFGPGTRLTVT.